This TCR beta chain was sequenced during a study of blood T cell repertoires in COVID-19. Overall study context: Acute and convalescent COVID-19 specimens originated in the United States, Italy and Spain. Sources were T cells, B-cell-depleted T cells, or PBMCs; the material itself was cDNA or gDNA.

Authors' analysis steps: Nucleated cell counts were estimated from reference gene primer amplification. The repertoire was sequenced with immunoSEQ multiplex PCR; TCRdb's copy has only in-frame clones and lacks some. Clonal size and the V and J genes are those of that table, whereas D and trimming came from the DNA. The data show about 87,000 clones, roughly 80% seen once. This CDR3 region has 12 residues. V lost 3 bases and J lost 2, with 5 bases in between. The germline V gene has CDR1 MDHEN and CDR2 SYDVKM. Material for sequencing was peripheral blood. The source is a woman aged 45-65 years with acute or convalescent COVID-19. This chain uses TRBV28 with TRBJ2-7; D unresolved. The CDR3 region is CASSFSPYEQYF. In DNA form, the CDR3 reads TGTGCCAGCAGTTTCTCCCCCTACGAGCAGTACTTC.